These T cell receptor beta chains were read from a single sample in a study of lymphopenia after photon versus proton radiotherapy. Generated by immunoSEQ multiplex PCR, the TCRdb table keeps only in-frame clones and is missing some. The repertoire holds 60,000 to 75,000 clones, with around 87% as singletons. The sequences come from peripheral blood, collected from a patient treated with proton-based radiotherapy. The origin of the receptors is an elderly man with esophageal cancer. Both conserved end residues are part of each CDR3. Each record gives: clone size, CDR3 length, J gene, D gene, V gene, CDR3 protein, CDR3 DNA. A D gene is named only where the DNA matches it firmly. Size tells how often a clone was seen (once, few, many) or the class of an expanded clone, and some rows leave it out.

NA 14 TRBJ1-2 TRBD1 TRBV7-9 CASSPPGQLYGYTF TGTGCCAGCAGCCCCCCGGGACAGCTCTATGGCTACACCTTC
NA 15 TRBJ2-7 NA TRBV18 CASSPLRGRAYEQYF TGTGCCAGCTCACCACTTCGGGGTAGAGCCTACGAGCAGTACTTC
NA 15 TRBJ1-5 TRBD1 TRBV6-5 CASSPQGGSNQPQHF TGTGCCAGCAGCCCGCAGGGGGGTAGCAATCAGCCCCAGCATTTT
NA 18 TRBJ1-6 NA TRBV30 CAWSLAPTVSLTGSPLHF TGTGCCTGGAGTTTAGCCCCGACAGTATCCTTGACGGGGTCACCCCTCCACTTT
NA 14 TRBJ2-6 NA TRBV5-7 CASSVQSRANVLTF TGTGCCAGCAGCGTACAAAGTCGGGCCAACGTCCTGACTTTC
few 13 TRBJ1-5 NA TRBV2 CASNRVEHEPQHF TGTGCCAGCAACAGGGTGGAACATGAGCCCCAGCATTTT
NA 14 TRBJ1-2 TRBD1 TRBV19 CASSRGGTDYGYTF TGTGCCAGTAGTAGGGGCGGGACAGACTATGGCTACACCTTC
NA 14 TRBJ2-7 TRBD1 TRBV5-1 CASSPGQVSGEQYF TGCGCCAGCAGTCCGGGACAGGTTTCGGGCGAGCAGTACTTC
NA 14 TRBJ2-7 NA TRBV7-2 CASSLAGGSYEQYF TGTGCCAGCAGCTTAGCAGGGGGCTCCTACGAGCAGTACTTC
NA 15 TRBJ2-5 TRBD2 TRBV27 CASSLTGTMIEAQYF TGTGCCAGCAGTTTAACCGGGACTATGATAGAAGCCCAGTACTTC
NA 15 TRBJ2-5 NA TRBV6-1 CASSEARWGTETQYF TGTGCCAGCAGTGAAGCGCGCTGGGGGACAGAGACCCAGTACTTC
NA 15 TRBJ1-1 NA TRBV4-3 CASSQDPAVNTEAFF TGCGCCAGCAGCCAAGATCCTGCGGTGAACACTGAAGCTTTCTTT
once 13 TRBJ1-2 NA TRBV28 CASSLGQGGGYTF TGTGCCAGCAGTTTAGGGCAGGGAGGTGGCTACACCTTC
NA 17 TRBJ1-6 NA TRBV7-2 CASSSRGGGSYNSPLHF TGTGCCAGCAGCTCAAGGGGCGGGGGCTCCTATAATTCACCCCTCCACTTT
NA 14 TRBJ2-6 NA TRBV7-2 CASSLNSGANVLTF TGTGCCAGCAGCTTAAACTCTGGGGCCAACGTCCTGACTTTC
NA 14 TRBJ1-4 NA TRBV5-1 CASSGRGGGEKLFF TGCGCCAGTAGCGGCAGGGGTGGGGGAGAAAAACTGTTTTTT
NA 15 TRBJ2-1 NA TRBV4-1 CASSQGPRGANEQFF TGCGCCAGCAGCCAAGGACCGCGTGGGGCCAATGAGCAGTTCTTC
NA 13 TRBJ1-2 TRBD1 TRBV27 CASSSTGVISYTF TGTGCCAGCAGTTCAACAGGGGTTATAAGCTACACCTTC
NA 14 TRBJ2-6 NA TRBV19 CASSPSSGANVLTF TGTGCCAGTAGTCCCAGCTCTGGGGCCAACGTCCTGACTTTC
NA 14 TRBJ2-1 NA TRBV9 CASSVADSYNEQFF TGTGCCAGCAGCGTAGCCGACAGTTACAATGAGCAGTTCTTC
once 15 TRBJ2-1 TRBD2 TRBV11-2 CASRGWGLVMNEQFF TGTGCCAGCAGGGGATGGGGACTAGTCATGAATGAGCAGTTCTTC
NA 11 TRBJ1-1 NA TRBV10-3 CATRENTEAFF TGTGCCACCAGGGAGAACACTGAAGCTTTCTTT
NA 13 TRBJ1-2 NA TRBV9 CASSRDGNYGYTF TGTGCCAGCAGCCGGGACGGGAACTATGGCTACACCTTC
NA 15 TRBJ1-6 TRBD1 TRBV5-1 CASSPGQGQNSPLHF TGCGCCAGCAGCCCCGGACAGGGGCAAAATTCACCCCTCCACTTT
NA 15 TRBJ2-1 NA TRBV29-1 CSVELGQIIYNEQFF TGCAGCGTTGAACTAGGGCAGATAATATACAATGAGCAGTTCTTC
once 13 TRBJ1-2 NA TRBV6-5 CASSPGQTYGYTF TGTGCCAGCAGCCCCGGACAGACCTATGGCTACACCTTC
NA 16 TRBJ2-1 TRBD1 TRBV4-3 CASSQGMGQYYNEQFF TGCGCCAGCAGCCAAGGCATGGGACAGTACTACAATGAGCAGTTCTTC
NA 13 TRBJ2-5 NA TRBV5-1 CASSLEGAETQYF TGCGCCAGCAGCTTAGAGGGCGCGGAGACCCAGTACTTC
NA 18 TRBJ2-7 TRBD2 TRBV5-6 CASTLGGSGSPSAYEQYF TGTGCCAGCACCCTGGGGGGGAGCGGGAGTCCCTCTGCTTACGAGCAGTACTTC
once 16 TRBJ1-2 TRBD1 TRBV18 CASSPRTGRANYGYTF TGTGCCAGCTCACCTCGGACAGGACGAGCTAACTATGGCTACACCTTC
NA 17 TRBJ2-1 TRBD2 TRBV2 CASSLTAGLDNYNEQFF TGTGCCAGCAGCCTCACCGCAGGACTAGATAACTACAATGAGCAGTTCTTC
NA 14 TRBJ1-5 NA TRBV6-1 CASSDAGINQPQHF TGTGCCAGCAGTGATGCCGGGATCAATCAGCCCCAGCATTTT